The clone carrying this T cell receptor beta chain has a count of ten or more. The data are from a study of T cells in Graves' hyperthyroidism and ophthalmopathy. Researchers amplified the TCR beta CDR3 regions from RNA transcripts. HTBI primers were the set used in a first-round RT-PCR of the TCR CDR3. Using its own MiXCR run on the multiplex PCR reads, TCRdb lists one record per CDR3 protein. This table has hundreds of thousands of distinct CDR3 sequences, roughly a sixth appearing once. The CDR3 is 18 amino acids. V lost 0 bases, J lost 6 bases, and 9 bases stayed unmatched. From germline, CDR1 is SGHRS and CDR2 YFSETQ.

This clonotype originated in a woman aged 40 to 50 with Graves' ophthalmopathy. What was sequenced was blood. The J gene is TRBJ2-3, the V gene TRBV5-1, with TRBD2 identical over 14 bases. The CDR3 bases are TGCGCCAGCAGCTTGGAAGCCAGGACTAGCGGGAGGTCCGATACGCAGTATTTT. Its translation: CASSLEARTSGRSDTQYF.